In this sample, the clone carrying this TCR beta chain turned up a few times. The CDR3 totals 14 residues. V lost 2 bases and J lost 7, with 11 bases in between. Germline CDR1 reads MNHNS; CDR2 reads SASEGT. Each donor had 8 to 10 milliliters of peripheral blood drawn. The second PCR ran about 6 to 12 cycles with a sample-barcoded 5' primer and J-beta primers. TCRdb analysed the 5' RACE reads with MiXCR anew, one entry per CDR3 protein. The sample carries approximately 800,000 distinct CDR3 sequences, about 61% recorded once. The sample belongs to a study of blood T cells in healthy people across ages.

The specimen sequenced was blood. The chain is built from TRBV6-1 and TRBJ2-2, with D perhaps matching TRBD1 (6 bases). This receptor was obtained from a man aged 40-49 years in good health. This CDR3 reads CASSESQGVGELFF. The CDR3 DNA reads as TGTGCCAGCAGTGAATCACAGGGCGTCGGGGAGCTGTTTTTT.